A single sample gave rise to the 27 T cell receptor beta chains below, sequenced in a study of spatial heterogeneity in lung cancer. Time point indicated: sample taken at primary tumor resection. Sequencing covered unsorted whole RNA taken from tumor, nontumor lung or frozen PBMC. TCRdb re-derived calls from the 5' RACE reads in MiXCR, one entry per CDR3 protein. Of around 12,000 distinct CDR3 sequences listed, about 15% were seen once; the top ten hold more than 30%. This specimen consisted of PBMCs, obtained at surgery. Receptor source: a male donor with early-stage non-small cell lung cancer.

The chain uses TRBV4-1 and TRBJ2-5; no clear D. The CDR3 is made up of 14 amino acids. The germline V gene encodes CDR1 MGHRA and CDR2 YSYEKL. Trimming pared 0 bases from V and 5 bases from J, leaving 10 bases between. The CDR3 protein is CASSQDLRGETQYF. CDR3 DNA sequence: TGCGCCAGCAGCCAAGATCTACGTGGGGAGACCCAGTACTTC.

This clonotype turned up a few times. The chain has TRBV11-2 and TRBJ2-7; 9 bases are a match to TRBD1. The CDR3 covers 13 residues. After removal of 5 bases from V and 5 bases from J, the junction contained 4 bases not matched to a gene. Germline V lookup: CDR1 SGHAT, CDR2 FQNNGV. CDR3 in DNA: TGTGCCAGCAGCCCTAGGACAGGGGACGAGCAGTACTTC. Translation: CASSPRTGDEQYF.

The sample holds many counts of this clonotype. The V gene is TRBV4-3, the J gene TRBJ2-2; no clear D. Germline CDR1 and CDR2: LGHNA and YSLEER. Trimming removed 3 bases at V and 4 bases at J, with 6 bases between. The CDR3 length is 13 residues. The CDR3 spells CASSHGSTGELFF. The CDR3 DNA reads as TGCGCCAGCAGCCACGGCAGCACCGGGGAGCTGTTTTTT.

This rearrangement joins TRBV20-1 to TRBJ2-2, with 7 bases lining up with TRBD1. The J segment lost 7 bases and the V segment lost 3 bases, leaving 11 bases of the junction unmatched. The CDR3 sequence is 15 residues long. The germline V gene encodes CDR1 DFQATT and CDR2 SNEGSKA (reference sequence). The DNA for the CDR3 is TGCAGTGCTAGCTCCGGGACAGTGCAATTCGGGGAGCTGTTTTTT. It codes for CSASSGTVQFGELFF.

The J gene is TRBJ2-3, the V gene TRBV2; 7 bases are shared with TRBD2. The CDR3 spans 17 residues. V gave up 0 bases and J gave up 2 bases; unmatched junction bases: 8. Germline V gene lookup returns CDR1 SNHLY and CDR2 FYNNEI. This CDR3 reads CASSEAPGGGLTDTQYF. The CDR3 DNA sequence: TGTGCCAGCAGTGAAGCGCCGGGCGGGGGTCTCACAGATACGCAGTATTTT.

There are a few counts of this clonotype. The chain employs TRBV14 and TRBJ2-7; 7 bases map to TRBD1. V dropped 1 base and J dropped 3; count of bases not matched to a gene: 3. Germline V gene lookup returns CDR1 SGHDN and CDR2 FVKESK. The CDR3 contains 14 residues. CDR3: CASSQGTGFYEQYF. In DNA, the CDR3 is TGTGCCAGCAGCCAAGGGACAGGCTTCTACGAGCAGTACTTC.

This chain joins TRBV5-1 and TRBJ2-2; D not certain. Trimming removed 0 bases at V and 0 bases at J, with 6 bases between. The CDR3 extends over 15 amino acids. Germline values: CDR1 SGHRS, CDR2 YFSETQ. CDR3 residues: CASSLGSTNTGELFF. The CDR3 DNA reads TGCGCCAGCAGCTTGGGGTCTACGAACACCGGGGAGCTGTTTTTT.

In this sample, this clonotype turned up many times. This rearrangement joins TRBV20-1 to TRBJ2-3; D call uncertain. Trimming took 6 bases from V and 2 from J, leaving 15 bases between them. The CDR3 spans 14 residues. The germline gives CDR1 DFQATT, CDR2 SNEGSKA (reference sequence). The CDR3 DNA reads as TGCAGTGCCGTGGGTGGGCCCTTCACAGATACGCAGTATTTT. This sequence encodes CSAVGGPFTDTQYF.

This clonotype has a handful of counts. The chain is built from TRBV6-5 and TRBJ1-1, with 7 bases lining up with TRBD1. CDR1 and CDR2 (germline): MNHEY, SVGAGI. The CDR3 consists of 13 residues. The V gene end was trimmed by 7 bases and the J gene end by 2 bases; junction bases not matched to a gene: 4. CDR3 nucleotides: TGTGCCAGCACCAGGGACAGAAACACTGAAGCTTTCTTT. The encoded protein is CASTRDRNTEAFF.

The J gene is TRBJ1-2, the V gene TRBV2; D unclear. V lost 2 bases and J 3 bases, leaving 7 bases between the germline ends. CDR3 length: 13 amino acids. CDR1 SNHLY and CDR2 FYNNEI come from the germline V gene. The CDR3 is CASSEWSDYGYTF. Here the CDR3 DNA reads TGTGCCAGCAGTGAATGGTCAGACTATGGCTACACCTTC.

The chain has TRBV12-3 or TRBV12-4 and TRBJ2-2; D possibly corresponds to TRBD1 (6 bases). This CDR3 spans 13 amino acids. Trimming shortened V by 7 bases and J by 11 bases, and 17 bases separated the two germline ends. The CDR3 is CASTVELGTELFF. For the CDR3, the DNA is TGTGCCAGCACAGTTGAGCTCGGGACAGAGCTGTTTTTT.

This clonotype was seen a few times. The V call is TRBV11-2, the J call TRBJ2-7, with TRBD1 matching 10 bases. V lost 4 bases, J lost 1 base, and 4 bases stayed unmatched. CDR1 and CDR2 from the germline V gene are SGHAT and FQNNGV. The CDR3 totals 15 residues. The CDR3 DNA reads as TGTGCCAGCAGCTATCCGGGACAGGGGTCCTACGAGCAGTACTTC. This translates into CASSYPGQGSYEQYF.

The chain joins TRBV7-2 to TRBJ2-7; 7 bases line up with TRBD1. Trimming at V came to 2 bases and at J to 6 bases, leaving 10 bases not matched to a gene. This CDR3 is built from 15 residues. Looked up from germline, CDR1 is SGHTA and CDR2 is FQGNSA. CDR3 sequence: CASSLMTGPLSEQYF. DNA for the CDR3: TGTGCCAGCAGCTTAATGACAGGGCCCCTTAGCGAGCAGTACTTC.

This clonotype was picked up many times. The chain uses TRBV20-1 and TRBJ2-7; 11 bases are a match to TRBD1. The CDR3 sequence is 14 residues long. With V trimmed by 5 bases and J by 6 bases, 9 bases remained unmatched. The V gene's germline CDR1 is DFQATT and CDR2 SNEGSKA (reference sequence). CDR3 nucleotides: TGCAGTGCTCCCCCCCGGGACAGGGGGTTCGAGCAGTACTTC. It codes for CSAPPRDRGFEQYF.

This clonotype was seen repeatedly, ten times or more. The rearrangement joins TRBV7-9 to TRBJ2-5, with D unresolved. The germline V gene encodes CDR1 SEHNR and CDR2 FQNEAQ (reference sequence). The CDR3 totals 16 residues. Trimming took 6 bases from V and 4 from J, leaving 21 bases between them. CDR3 region: CASRPPGVGSGETQYF. The CDR3 DNA is TGTGCCAGCAGGCCACCAGGCGTCGGGTCGGGAGAGACCCAGTACTTC.

The chain is built from TRBV6-5 and TRBJ1-1; D remains unclear. The V end was cut by 7 bases, the J end by 4 bases, with 16 bases between. Germline V gene data show CDR1 as MNHEY and CDR2 as SVGAGI. CDR3 length: 14 amino acids. The DNA for the CDR3 is TGTGCCAGCACCTACCGGAATCGGGGCACTGAAGCTTTCTTT. This encodes CASTYRNRGTEAFF.

A few counts support this clonotype. The V and J genes are TRBV29-1 and TRBJ1-4; 7 bases agree with TRBD1. Germline V gene sequence: CDR1 SQVTM, CDR2 ANQGSEA. V lost 7 bases, J lost 5 bases, and 10 bases stayed unmatched. The CDR3 covers 14 residues. The CDR3 bases are TGCAGCGCCGGCAGGGGGACGGGAAATGAAAAACTGTTTTTT. It is translated as CSAGRGTGNEKLFF.

This clonotype was recorded at least ten times. This chain uses TRBV20-1 with TRBJ2-7; 9 nucleotides agree with TRBD1. The V gene's germline CDR1 is DFQATT and CDR2 SNEGSKA (reference sequence). This CDR3 has 12 amino acids. Trimming took 5 bases from V and 3 from J; bases not matched to a gene: 2. The CDR3 DNA reads TGCAGTGCTTCGGACAGGGGCTACGAGCAGTACTTC. Protein sequence: CSASDRGYEQYF.

V is TRBV20-1 and J is TRBJ1-1; D is unresolved. The germline V gene has CDR1 DFQATT and CDR2 SNEGSKA (reference sequence). Trimming took off 0 bases at V and 8 bases at J, with 10 bases between the two ends. The CDR3 loop spans 12 amino acids. The CDR3 DNA reads TGCAGTGCTAGAGATCAGGAGGGAGAAGCTTTCTTT. Protein sequence: CSARDQEGEAFF.

The chain employs TRBV15 and TRBJ1-1; 10 bases align to TRBD1. The V and J ends lost 5 bases and 4 bases, in that order; junction bases with no gene match: 7. Germline V CDR1 and CDR2: LNHNV, YYDKDF (reference sequence). CDR3 length: 15 amino acids. CDR3 protein: CATSRGQGGTTEAFF. The CDR3 coding sequence is TGTGCCACCAGCCGAGGACAGGGGGGAACCACTGAAGCTTTCTTT.

There are many counts of this clonotype. The chain is built from TRBV7-2 and TRBJ1-5, with D maybe TRBD1 (6 bases). The CDR3 spans 15 residues. V lost 5 bases and J lost 1, with 12 bases in between. Per the germline V gene, CDR1 is SGHTA and CDR2 is FQGNSA. The CDR3 region has the DNA TGTGCCAGCAGCCTCTACGGGGGCAGCAATCAGCCCCAGCATTTT. This gives the protein CASSLYGGSNQPQHF. The full variable domain, completed using reference TRBV7-2 and TRBJ1-5, is GAGVSQSPSNKVTEKGKDVELRCDPISGHTALYWYRQSLGQGLEFLIYFQGNSAPDKSGLPSDRFSAERTGGSVSTLTIQRTQQEDSAVYLCASSLYGGSNQPQHFGDGTRLSIL.

The V gene is TRBV25-1, the J gene TRBJ2-7, with no clear D. This CDR3 region has 14 residues. V lost 2 bases and J 3 bases, leaving 11 bases between the germline ends. Germline CDR1 is MGHDK and CDR2 is SYGVNS. The CDR3 loop is CASSERQTDYEQYF. CDR3 sequence (DNA): TGTGCCAGCAGTGAAAGGCAGACCGACTACGAGCAGTACTTC.

The CDR3 reads CASSPRGGETQYF. In DNA form, the CDR3 reads TGTGCCAGCAGCCCCCGGGGAGGGGAGACCCAGTACTTC. The V and J genes are TRBV27 and TRBJ2-5; 7 bases agree with TRBD2. CDR3 length: 13 amino acids. Unmatched junction bases numbered 6, after V lost 6 bases and J lost 5 bases. Germline V lookup: CDR1 MNHEY, CDR2 SMNVEV (reference sequence).

This clonotype appeared a few times. V is TRBV4-1 and J is TRBJ1-4, with TRBD1 matching 8 bases. After removal of 1 base from V and 8 bases from J, the junction contained 3 bases not matched to a gene. CDR1 is MGHRA, CDR2 YSYEKL, per germline. CDR3 length equals 14 residues. This chain's CDR3 is CASSQGQGNEKLFF. The CDR3 DNA reads as TGCGCCAGCAGCCAAGGACAGGGGAACGAAAAACTGTTTTTT.

This sequence joins TRBV7-9 and TRBJ2-2; tentatively, D is TRBD1 (5 bases). Germline CDR1 is SEHNR and CDR2 is FQNEAQ (reference sequence). Trimming removed 4 bases at V and 5 bases at J, with 8 bases between. The CDR3 extends over 13 amino acids. CDR3 protein: CASSSQGTGELFF. The CDR3, as DNA: TGTGCCAGCAGCTCCCAGGGAACCGGGGAGCTGTTTTTT.

V is TRBV5-4 and J is TRBJ1-2, with TRBD1 as a possible D gene (6 bases). Looked up from germline, CDR1 is SGHNT and CDR2 is YYREEE (reference sequence). V was shortened by 4 bases and J by 8 bases, with 21 bases between the two germline ends. This CDR3 is 15 amino acids long. The CDR3 DNA is TGTGCCAGCAGCCCCCCCTTAGGGGGTGTTGGCGGCTACACCTTC. It encodes CASSPPLGGVGGYTF.

This clonotype was recorded many times. The chain recombines TRBV10-3 with TRBJ1-5; D may be TRBD1 (5 bases). CDR3 length equals 14 residues. V gave up 2 bases and J gave up 1 base, with 6 bases separating them. Germline V gives CDR1 ENHRY, CDR2 SYGVKD. CDR3 protein: CAISEEGSNQPQHF. The CDR3 region has the DNA TGTGCCATCAGTGAGGAGGGGAGCAATCAGCCCCAGCATTTT.